The 12 T cell receptor beta chains reported below all come from one sample, sequenced in a study of shared clonotypes between healthy human individuals. Generated by immunoSEQ multiplex PCR, the TCRdb table keeps only in-frame clones and is missing some. Of a few million clones in the sample, 90% to 95% were seen once. The sample was naive CD4+ T cells from PBMCs. Subset: CD45RA+ positively selected. The origin of the receptors is a man aged 18 to 30 in good health. Some clones in this sample may be carry-over from other donors' samples.

The chain uses TRBV14 and TRBJ2-7; perhaps TRBD2 as D (6 bases). Between the trimmed V and J ends, which lost 0 bases and 3 bases, there was a span of 18 bases. CDR3 length equals 17 residues. Germline CDR1 and CDR2: SGHDN and FVKESK. The CDR3 reads CASSQDLLLSGDYEQYF. The CDR3, as DNA: TGTGCCAGCAGCCAAGATCTCCTATTGTCGGGGGACTACGAGCAGTACTTC.

The CDR3 protein is CASSLRDTRDGTEAFF. CDR3 sequence (DNA): TGCGCCAGCAGCTTGAGGGACACAAGGGACGGGACTGAAGCTTTCTTT. The chain carries TRBV5-1 and TRBJ1-1; a weak D match, TRBD1 (6 bases). The length of the CDR3 is 16 residues. Trimming took 1 base from V and 5 from J, leaving 18 bases between them. The germline gives CDR1 SGHRS, CDR2 YFSETQ.

As to this clone: This sample also contains other DNA sequences that code for the same CDR3. This rearrangement joins TRBV27 to TRBJ1-1, with a tentative D call TRBD1 (6 bases). There are 13 residues in the CDR3. Trimming shortened V by 2 bases and J by 5 bases, and 9 bases separated the two germline ends. Germline V gives CDR1 MNHEY, CDR2 SMNVEV (reference sequence). CDR3 sequence reads: CASSLQGRTEAFF. The CDR3 DNA reads as TGTGCCAGCAGTTTACAGGGGAGGACTGAAGCTTTCTTT.

The rearrangement uses TRBV6-1 and TRBJ1-2; TRBD1 agrees at 7 bases. CDR3 length: 13 residues. Looked up from germline, CDR1 is MNHNS and CDR2 is SASEGT. Losses at the gene ends were 7 bases for V and 8 bases for J; bases not matched to a gene: 10. CDR3 bases: TGTGCCAGCACCCAGGGGGGGACCGCGGGCTACACCTTC. This translates into CASTQGGTAGYTF.

The genes are TRBV2 and TRBJ1-1, with a possible D match to TRBD1 (5 bases). Deletions cut 2 bases from V and 0 bases from J, with 10 bases between. Germline V CDR1 and CDR2: SNHLY, FYNNEI. The CDR3 consists of 15 residues. For the CDR3, the DNA is TGTGCCAGCAGTGAATTGGGACCGTTGAACACTGAAGCTTTCTTT. Protein sequence: CASSELGPLNTEAFF. Looking up the rest from reference TRBV2 and TRBJ1-1 gives the full variable domain: EPEVTQTPSHQVTQMGQEVILRCVPISNHLYFYWYRQILGQKVEFLVSFYNNEISEKSEIFDDQFSVERPDGSNFTLKIRSTKLEDSAMYFCASSELGPLNTEAFFGQGTRLTVV.

The chain carries TRBV19 and TRBJ2-3; D tentatively fits TRBD1 or TRBD2 (5 bases each). V shed 2 bases and J shed 0 bases, with 9 bases lying between them. The length of the CDR3 is 15 residues. Germline values: CDR1 LNHDA, CDR2 SQIVND (reference sequence). CDR3 amino acids: CASSITGLSTDTQYF. Written as DNA, the CDR3 is TGTGCCAGTAGTATAACAGGACTCAGCACAGATACGCAGTATTTT.

With regard to this clone: This specimen includes other DNA sequences encoding the same CDR3. V is TRBV5-1 and J is TRBJ2-5; D perhaps matches TRBD1 (7 bases). Germline V lookup: CDR1 SGHRS, CDR2 YFSETQ. Trimming removed 4 bases from V and 2 bases from J, with 12 bases in between. The CDR3 extends over 14 amino acids. Here the CDR3 DNA reads TGCGCCAGCAGCGGAGGGACAGTGCAAGAGACCCAGTACTTC. This encodes CASSGGTVQETQYF.

The CDR3 DNA reads TGTGCCAGCAGTGAGGAACAACTGAGCTCCTACGAGCAGTACTTC. This translates into CASSEEQLSSYEQYF. The chain recombines TRBV2 with TRBJ2-7, with D unclear. V lost 3 bases and J lost 0, with 12 bases in between. Germline lookup yields CDR1 SNHLY and CDR2 FYNNEI. There are 15 residues in the CDR3.

CDR3 nucleotide sequence: TGTGCCAGCAGCCCCCGGAGGGAAGCCACAGATACGCAGTATTTT. Its protein is CASSPRREATDTQYF. The chain carries TRBV11-2 and TRBJ2-3, with a tentative D call TRBD2 (6 bases). V lost 5 bases and J lost 2, with 14 bases in between. The CDR3 covers 15 residues. Germline CDR1 is SGHAT and CDR2 is FQNNGV.

The V gene is TRBV5-1, the J gene TRBJ2-6; the match to TRBD1 covers 11 bases. Trimming cost V 0 bases and J 1 base; bases outside gene matches: 3. Germline CDR1 reads SGHRS; CDR2 reads YFSETQ. The CDR3 is 18 residues long. CDR3 in amino acids: CASSLEDRGPSGANVLTF. DNA of the CDR3: TGCGCCAGCAGCTTGGAGGACAGGGGGCCATCTGGGGCCAACGTCCTGACTTTC.

The chain links TRBV7-3 to TRBJ1-2, with a weak D call TRBD1 (5 bases). The germline gives CDR1 SGHTA, CDR2 FQGTGA. The CDR3 has 14 residues. Trimming shortened V by 2 bases and J by 1 base, and 8 bases separated the two germline ends. The DNA for the CDR3 is TGTGCCAGCAGCTTAGGGGGAGATAACTATGGCTACACCTTC. This translates into CASSLGGDNYGYTF.

This clone is a singleton in its sample. This chain links TRBV27 with TRBJ1-2; D might be TRBD1 (6 bases). CDR1 is MNHEY and CDR2 is SMNVEV in the germline V gene (reference sequence). This CDR3 is 17 amino acids long. Trimming removed 5 bases at V and 6 bases at J, with 25 bases between. CDR3 protein: CASSNWGHQGGRDGYTF. CDR3 in DNA: TGTGCCAGCAGTAACTGGGGACACCAGGGAGGAAGGGATGGCTACACCTTC.